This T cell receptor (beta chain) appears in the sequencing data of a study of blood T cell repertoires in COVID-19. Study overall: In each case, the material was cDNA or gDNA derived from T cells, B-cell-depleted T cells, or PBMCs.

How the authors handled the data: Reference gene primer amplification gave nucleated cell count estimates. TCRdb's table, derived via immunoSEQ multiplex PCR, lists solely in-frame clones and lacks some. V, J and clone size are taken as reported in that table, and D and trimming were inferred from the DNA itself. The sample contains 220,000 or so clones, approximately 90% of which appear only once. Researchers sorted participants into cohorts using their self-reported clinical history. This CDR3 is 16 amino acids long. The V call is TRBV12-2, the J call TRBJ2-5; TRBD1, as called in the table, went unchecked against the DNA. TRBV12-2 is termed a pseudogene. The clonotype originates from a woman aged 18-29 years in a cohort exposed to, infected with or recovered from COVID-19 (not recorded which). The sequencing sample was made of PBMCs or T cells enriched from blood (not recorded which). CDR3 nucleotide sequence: TGTGCAAGTCGCTTAGTGGAAATGCAGGGCCAAGAGACCCAGTACTTC. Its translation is CASRLVEMQGQETQYF.